Detailed here is one T cell receptor (beta chain). These data come from a study of technical replicates of blood from a handful of donors. Sequencing used immunoSEQ multiplex PCR; TCRdb keeps in-frame clones, though not all of them. The sample consists of approximately 75,000 clones, 95% to 98% of them appearing once. CDR3 length: 19 amino acids. Germline V gives CDR1 MDHEN, CDR2 SYDVKM. With V trimmed by 5 bases and J by 1 base, 20 bases remained unmatched. What was sequenced was T cells isolated from PBMCs. The receptor's source is a human donor in good health. The chain has TRBV28 and TRBJ2-7, with 7 positions matching TRBD1. CDR3 DNA: TGTGCCAGCAGTACACCCAGACAGGGATTCCGAGGGGATTCCTACGAGCAGTACTTC. This codes for CASSTPRQGFRGDSYEQYF.